This TCR beta chain was recovered during a study of technical replicates of blood from a handful of donors. The table came from immunoSEQ multiplex PCR; TCRdb's copy has only in-frame clones and leaves some out. Found here are approximately 81,000 clones, roughly 95% of them singletons; the top ten hold around 0.35%. The CDR3 is 13 residues long. J gave up 3 bases and V 5 bases, and 2 bases lay outside the gene matches. Germline V gene sequence: CDR1 MNHNY, CDR2 SVGAGI (reference sequence). The TCR sequence derives from a human donor in good health. This chain links TRBV6-6 with TRBJ2-7; TRBD1 aligns across 9 bases. Material: T cells isolated from PBMCs. The CDR3 DNA sequence: TGTGCCAGCAGTAGGACAGGGGACTACGAGCAGTACTTC. This encodes CASSRTGDYEQYF.